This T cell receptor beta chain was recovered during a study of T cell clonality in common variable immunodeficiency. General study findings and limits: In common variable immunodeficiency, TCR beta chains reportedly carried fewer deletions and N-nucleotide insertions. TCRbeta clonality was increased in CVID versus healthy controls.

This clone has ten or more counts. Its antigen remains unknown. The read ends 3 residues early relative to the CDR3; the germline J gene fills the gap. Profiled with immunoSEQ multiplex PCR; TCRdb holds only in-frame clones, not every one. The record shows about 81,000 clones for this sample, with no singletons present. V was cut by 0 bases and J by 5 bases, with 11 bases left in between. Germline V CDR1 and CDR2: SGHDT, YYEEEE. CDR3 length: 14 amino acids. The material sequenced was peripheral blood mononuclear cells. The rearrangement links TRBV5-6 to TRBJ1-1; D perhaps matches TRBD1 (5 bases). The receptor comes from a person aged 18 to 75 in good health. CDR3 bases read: TGTGCCAGCAGCTTGGCCTCTAGGGGTACTGAA. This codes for CASSLASRGTE. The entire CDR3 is CASSLASRGTEAFF.